Presented here are 24 T cell receptor beta chains from one specimen sequenced in a study of Graves' ophthalmopathy and Graves' hyperthyroidism. TCR beta CDR3 amplification used RNA transcripts. HTBI primers were employed in first-round RT-PCR, then a second-round multiplex PCR followed. TCRdb reprocessed the multiplex PCR reads via MiXCR and lists one record per CDR3 protein. This sample has 170,000 or so distinct CDR3 sequences, with roughly two fifths found just once. What was sequenced was peripheral blood. The source is a man aged 30 to 39 with Graves' ophthalmopathy.

The table lists this clonotype with many counts. The V gene is TRBV2, the J gene TRBJ1-1; no clear D gene. V lost 7 bases to trimming and J lost 8 bases, with 14 bases between them. CDR1 is SNHLY, CDR2 FYNNEI, per germline. The CDR3 spans 12 residues. CDR3 DNA sequence: TGTGCCAGCACCAATACACGAAGCGAAGCTTTCTTT. Its protein is CASTNTRSEAFF.

This chain uses TRBV29-1 with TRBJ1-1, with no clear D. The CDR3 contains 13 residues. V was pared by 3 bases and J by 3 bases, with 11 bases between. Germline V gives CDR1 SQVTM, CDR2 ANQGSEA. The CDR3 reads CSVERELDTEAFF. The CDR3 DNA sequence: TGCAGCGTTGAGCGGGAGCTGGACACTGAAGCTTTCTTT. Full variable domain (remainder filled in from reference TRBV29-1 and TRBJ1-1): SAVISQKPSRDICQRGTSLTIQCQVDSQVTMMFWYRQQPGQSLTLIATANQGSEATYESGFVIDKFPISRPNLTFSTLTVSNMSPEDSSIYLCSVERELDTEAFFGQGTRLTVV.

This clonotype was found many times. CDR3 residues: CAIRWTGGATEAFF. DNA for the CDR3: TGTGCCATCAGGTGGACAGGGGGCGCCACTGAAGCTTTCTTT. The V and J genes are TRBV10-3 and TRBJ1-1, with 11 bases lining up with TRBD1. After removal of 6 bases from V and 4 bases from J, the junction contained 4 bases not matched to a gene. The length of the CDR3 is 14 residues. Looked up from germline, CDR1 is ENHRY and CDR2 is SYGVKD.

There are many counts of this clonotype. V gene TRBV19 combines with J gene TRBJ2-5; possibly TRBD2 for D (5 bases). Trimming left V 0 bases short and J 6 bases short, with 14 bases between. Per germline, CDR1 LNHDA and CDR2 SQIVND (reference sequence). The CDR3 is 15 amino acids. The CDR3 region has the DNA TGTGCCAGTAGTATAGATTTTTCTAGCCGGAAGACCCAGTACTTC. The encoded protein is CASSIDFSSRKTQYF.

On this clonotype itself: A much bigger clone sits one base away, suggesting this may be a read error. The rearrangement uses TRBV24-1 and TRBJ2-5; no reliable D call. This CDR3 spans 11 amino acids. V lost 2 bases, J lost 5 bases, and 2 bases lay in between. From germline, CDR1 is KGHDR and CDR2 SFDVKD. The CDR3 DNA follows: TGTGCCACCAGTGATTGGGAGACCCAGTACTTC. The encoded protein is CATSDWETQYF.

This clonotype was counted ten times or more. The rearrangement joins TRBV6-2 or TRBV6-3 to TRBJ2-7; D is possibly TRBD1 or TRBD2 (5 bases each). The CDR3 sequence is 13 residues long. The V end was cut by 2 bases, the J end by 5 bases, with 10 bases between. Germline lookup yields CDR1 MNHEY and CDR2 SVGEGT. For the CDR3, the DNA is TGTGCCAGCAGTTACCGGCAGGGAGACGAGCAGTACTTC. This sequence encodes CASSYRQGDEQYF.

This sequence joins TRBV27 and TRBJ2-7; 7 bases agree with TRBD1. J lost 5 bases, V lost 3 bases, and 7 bases had no gene match. Germline V gene data show CDR1 as MNHEY and CDR2 as SMNVEV (reference sequence). The CDR3 is 14 amino acids. CDR3 loop: CASSFGAGGDEQYF. The CDR3 DNA reads TGTGCCAGCAGTTTTGGCGCAGGGGGAGACGAGCAGTACTTC.

This clonotype was recorded at least ten times. The chain uses TRBV12-3 or TRBV12-4 and TRBJ1-2; TRBD1 might be the D (5 bases). This CDR3 spans 14 amino acids. V was trimmed by 7 bases and J by 6 bases, leaving 18 bases between them. CDR3 nucleotides: TGTGCCAGCAACGCTTACGGGGGATCACATGGCTACACCTTC. Translated: CASNAYGGSHGYTF.

The chain uses TRBV27 and TRBJ2-7; 12 nucleotides align to TRBD1. Germline V gene lookup returns CDR1 MNHEY and CDR2 SMNVEV (reference sequence). With V trimmed by 0 bases and J by 4 bases, 4 bases remained unmatched. This CDR3 comprises 16 residues. The CDR3 protein is CASSLSGTGGEYEQYF. In DNA form, the CDR3 reads TGTGCCAGCAGTTTATCTGGGACAGGGGGCGAATACGAGCAGTACTTC.

The V gene is TRBV4-3, the J gene TRBJ2-7; TRBD2 matches 9 bases. The J segment lost 2 bases and the V segment lost 1 base, leaving 3 bases of the junction unmatched. Per the germline V gene, CDR1 is LGHNA and CDR2 is YSLEER. The CDR3 extends over 15 amino acids. CDR3 residues: CASSQVIAGAYEQYF. The CDR3 DNA sequence: TGCGCCAGCAGCCAAGTAATAGCGGGAGCCTACGAGCAGTACTTC.

This clonotype showed up many times. The V and J genes are TRBV12-3 or TRBV12-4 and TRBJ2-2, with D maybe TRBD2 (6 bases). V dropped 4 bases and J dropped 5 bases, with 11 bases sitting between them. CDR3 size: 14 residues. The CDR3 region is CASSSPGSTGELFF. DNA of the CDR3: TGTGCCAGCAGTTCACCCGGGAGTACCGGGGAGCTGTTTTTT.

This chain connects TRBV28 to TRBJ2-7, with TRBD1 matching over 8 bases. CDR3 length: 12 residues. V trimming: 7 bases; J trimming: 6 bases; junction bases outside the gene matches: 5. CDR1 and CDR2 from the germline V gene are MDHEN and SYDVKM. CDR3 sequence: CASIRTGGEQYF. The CDR3, as DNA: TGTGCCAGCATAAGAACAGGGGGCGAGCAGTACTTC. Together with reference TRBV28 and TRBJ2-7, the CDR3 gives the full variable domain: DVKVTQSSRYLVKRTGEKVFLECVQDMDHENMFWYRQDPGLGLRLIYFSYDVKMKEKGDIPEGYSVSREKKERFSLILESASTNQTSMYLCASIRTGGEQYFGPGTRLTVT.

This clonotype has ten or more counts. The rearrangement joins TRBV12-3 or TRBV12-4 to TRBJ1-5; D is possibly TRBD1 (5 bases). The CDR3 runs 15 residues. V was shortened by 5 bases and J by 5 bases, with 16 bases between the two germline ends. The CDR3: CASSRGTSFDQPQHF. The CDR3 coding sequence is TGTGCCAGCAGTCGGGGGACGAGTTTTGATCAGCCCCAGCATTTT.

V usage is TRBV6-1 and J usage is TRBJ2-7, with TRBD2 matching 9 bases. CDR1 is MNHNS, CDR2 SASEGT, per germline. The CDR3 has 14 amino acids. J lost 3 bases, V lost 11 bases, and 11 bases had no gene match. Here the CDR3 reads CAGTAGGPYYEQYF. The CDR3 DNA follows: TGTGCCGGCACCGCGGGAGGGCCTTACTACGAGCAGTACTTC.

This clonotype was observed a single time. The rearrangement links TRBV7-2 to TRBJ1-5; D not certain. V was trimmed by 6 bases and J by 1 base, leaving 13 bases between them. In germline, CDR1 is SGHTA, CDR2 FQGNSA. The length of the CDR3 is 15 residues. CDR3 protein: CASRPTATSNQPQHF. CDR3 nucleotides: TGTGCCAGCAGGCCCACGGCTACAAGCAATCAGCCCCAGCATTTT.

This clonotype was detected many times. The chain recombines TRBV28 with TRBJ2-5; D assignment may be TRBD1 or TRBD2 (5 bases each). The germline V and J ends were trimmed by 6 bases and 7 bases, with 12 bases remaining between them. CDR3 length equals 12 residues. Germline CDR1 MDHEN, CDR2 SYDVKM. CDR3 protein: CASRSGQPTQYF. CDR3 sequence (DNA): TGTGCCAGCAGGTCGGGGCAACCGACCCAGTACTTC.

This clonotype was seen once. This chain links TRBV6-2 or TRBV6-3 with TRBJ2-2, with unresolved D. The germline V and J ends were trimmed by 8 bases and 4 bases, with 14 bases remaining between them. Germline V gene sequence: CDR1 MNHEY, CDR2 SVGEGT. CDR3 length equals 14 residues. The CDR3, as DNA: TGTGCCAGCGGGGTGGCTAGTGCCACCGGGGAGCTGTTTTTT. Its protein product is CASGVASATGELFF.

This clonotype showed up just once. V and J are TRBV7-2 and TRBJ2-2, with TRBD1 matching over 9 bases. Germline V gene data show CDR1 as SGHTA and CDR2 as FQGNSA. The CDR3 has 15 residues. Trimming removed 3 bases from V and 4 bases from J; junction bases left unmatched: 3. The CDR3 DNA sequence: TGTGCCAGCAGCTTTAAGACAGGGGGCACCGGGGAGCTGTTTTTT. It yields the protein CASSFKTGGTGELFF.

The rearrangement links TRBV6-1 to TRBJ1-5; 8 bases are shared with TRBD1. The CDR3 runs to 17 residues. The V and J ends lost 4 bases and 5 bases, in that order; junction bases with no gene match: 13. CDR1 and CDR2 (germline): MNHNS, SASEGT. In nucleotides, the CDR3 is TGTGCCAGCAGTGCCCACATTGACAGGGGAAGGGATCAGCCCCAGCATTTT. It translates to CASSAHIDRGRDQPQHF.

The V and J genes are TRBV20-1 and TRBJ2-5; maybe TRBD2 (5 bases). CDR1 and CDR2 (germline): DFQATT, SNEGSKA (reference sequence). Trimming shortened V by 3 bases and J by 2 bases, and 10 bases separated the two germline ends. This CDR3 contains 13 residues. CDR3 sequence: CSASGSLQETQYF. Written as DNA, the CDR3 is TGCAGTGCTAGTGGGAGCCTACAAGAGACCCAGTACTTC.

The gene calls are TRBV7-2 and TRBJ2-5; D may be TRBD1 (5 bases). CDR1 is SGHTA, CDR2 FQGNSA, per germline. CDR3 length: 15 amino acids. V was clipped by 3 bases and J by 1 base, with 12 bases between them. In DNA form, the CDR3 reads TGTGCCAGCAGCTTGGGCCAGGGCCCCCAAGAGACCCAGTACTTC. Translated, it gives CASSLGQGPQETQYF.

The chain links TRBV12-3 or TRBV12-4 to TRBJ1-5, with 7 bases matching TRBD1. V was clipped by 1 base and J by 7 bases; unmatched bases: 10. This CDR3 has 16 amino acids. The CDR3 spells CASSLGTGGGSQPQHF. The CDR3 DNA reads TGTGCCAGCAGTTTAGGGACAGGTGGAGGATCCCAGCCCCAGCATTTT.

This clonotype has a count of ten or more. Germline and junction disagree at one end, which may indicate a read error. This chain connects TRBV20-1 to TRBJ2-5, with TRBD2 matching 14 bases. The CDR3 spans 19 residues. Germline values: CDR1 DFQATT, CDR2 SNEGSKA (reference sequence). CDR3 sequence: CSARASGGLAGAWEETQYF. CDR3 sequence (DNA): TGCAGTGCAAGAGCCAGCGGGGGACTAGCGGGAGCATGGGAAGAGACCCAGTACTTC.

This clonotype was counted ten times or more. The chain combines TRBV20-1 with TRBJ2-2, with D maybe TRBD2 (6 bases). The CDR3 runs to 13 residues. CDR1 and CDR2 (germline): DFQATT, SNEGSKA (reference sequence). The ends were cut back, 3 bases at V and 5 bases at J, with 10 bases in the middle. CDR3 in DNA: TGCAGTGCTAGTCTGACTAGTACCGGGGAGCTGTTTTTT. Protein: CSASLTSTGELFF.